This T cell receptor (beta chain) emerged from a study of blood T cell repertoires in COVID-19. About the research overall: Specimens from acute and convalescent COVID-19 originated in the United States, Italy and Spain. Sources were T cells, B-cell-depleted T cells, or PBMCs; the material itself was cDNA or gDNA.

Per the study methods: From reference gene primer amplification, estimates of nucleated cell counts were derived. Only in-frame clones appear in the TCRdb table, and some are missing; sequencing was by immunoSEQ multiplex PCR. That table is the source of V, J and clone size, and D and trimming were worked out from the DNA. The profile shows roughly 270,000 clones, around 90% of them singletons. Germline CDR1 and CDR2: SGHRS and YFSETQ. Unmatched junction bases numbered 12, after V lost 3 bases and J lost 5 bases. This CDR3 is built from 18 residues. This receptor was obtained from a man between 18 and 35 years old with active or convalescent COVID-19. The chain links TRBV5-1 to TRBJ2-1; 12 bases line up with TRBD2. Specimen: peripheral blood. The CDR3 nucleotides are TGCGCCAGCAGCTCACTAGCGGGGGGAATGAGGGGTAACAATGAGCAGTTCTTC. It specifies CASSSLAGGMRGNNEQFF.